This T cell receptor (beta chain) was captured by sequencing in a study of Ad26.COV2.S vaccination and SARS-CoV-2 variants. The method was immunoSEQ multiplex PCR; TCRdb's version includes in-frame clones alone and lacks a portion of them. The sample has hundreds of thousands of clones, around 89% seen once; the top ten hold about 5%. This clone appeared a few times. As to treatment: around 19 received Ad26.COV2.S at low or high dose, single or two shots; about 5 received placebo; per-sample allocation not given. Sampling happened 63 days after the first vaccine or placebo injection. Germline loops: CDR1 KGHSH, CDR2 LQKENI. Between the trimmed V and J ends, which lost 3 bases and 0 bases, there was a span of 17 bases. This CDR3 is 17 amino acids long.

The specimen comprised peripheral blood, sampled in a trial of Ad26.COV2.S vaccine versus placebo. The source is a person aged 18-65 years who received the Ad26.COV2.S COVID-19 vaccine or a placebo. The chain uses TRBV18 and TRBJ1-2; D is possibly TRBD1 (6 bases). CDR3 sequence (DNA): TGTGCCAGCTCACCCTCCGGGGGCAGCTCACCTAACTATGGCTACACCTTC. Amino acids: CASSPSGGSSPNYGYTF.